These 25 T cell receptor beta chains came from one sample sequenced in a study of blood T cell repertoires in COVID-19. The assay was immunoSEQ multiplex PCR, and TCRdb's table has in-frame clones only and misses some. The data contain about 220,000 clones, approximately 84% of them singletons. Sequenced: PBMCs or T cells enriched from blood (not recorded which). The source of these receptors is a man in his forties who had recovered from COVID-19.

The V call is TRBV3-1 (or the pseudogene TRBV3-2), the J call TRBJ2-1, with 8 bases matching TRBD2. Germline trimming cut 4 bases from V and 8 bases from J; bases unmatched to any gene: 10. The CDR3 is 15 amino acids. CDR1 and CDR2 from the germline V gene are LGHDT and YNNKEL (reference sequence). CDR3: CASSLPGLAEYEQFF. The CDR3 nucleotides are TGTGCCAGCAGCCTCCCCGGACTAGCTGAGTATGAGCAGTTCTTC.

The rearrangement links TRBV7-9 to TRBJ2-3; 8 bases line up with TRBD1. CDR1 is SEHNR, CDR2 FQNEAQ, per germline (reference sequence). J gave up 6 bases and V 5 bases, and 1 base lay outside the gene matches. This CDR3 spans 12 amino acids. As DNA, the CDR3 is TGTGCCAGCAGCCAGGGGGCGGATACGCAGTATTTT. Translating it yields CASSQGADTQYF.

The chain links TRBV18 to TRBJ1-5, with TRBD1 matching over 7 bases. CDR1 is KGHSH, CDR2 LQKENI, per germline. Germline trimming cut 2 bases from V and 0 bases from J; bases unmatched to any gene: 4. There are 16 residues in the CDR3. The CDR3 nucleotides read TGTGCCAGCTCACCAACAGGGGTGGGTAGCAATCAGCCCCAGCATTTT. Translating it yields CASSPTGVGSNQPQHF.

The J gene is TRBJ2-4, the V gene TRBV29-1; 7 nucleotides match TRBD2. V trimming: 4 bases; J trimming: 6 bases; junction bases outside the gene matches: 6. This CDR3 has 13 residues. CDR1 and CDR2 from the germline V gene are SQVTM and ANQGSEA. The CDR3 DNA reads TGCAGCGTTGTTACGGGGGGAGGAAACATTCAGTACTTC. The encoded protein is CSVVTGGGNIQYF.

V gene TRBV29-1 combines with J gene TRBJ1-1; D unclear. Trimming stripped 7 bases from V and 8 bases from J, with 11 bases between. Germline loops: CDR1 SQVTM, CDR2 ANQGSEA. The CDR3 runs to 10 residues. The CDR3 DNA reads as TGCAGCGCTCAAGACGGGGAAGCTTTCTTT. Translation: CSAQDGEAFF.

The chain employs TRBV5-1 and TRBJ1-2, with D unresolved. Germline assignment: CDR1 SGHRS and CDR2 YFSETQ. The CDR3 has 11 amino acids. Trimming stripped 4 bases from V and 7 bases from J, with 8 bases between. The CDR3 loop reads CASSQEGGYTF. CDR3 sequence (DNA): TGCGCCAGCAGCCAAGAGGGTGGCTACACCTTC.

The chain couples TRBV30 to TRBJ1-5; unclear D gene. Germline V CDR1 and CDR2: GTSNPN, SVGIG (reference sequence). Trimming removed 2 bases from V and 3 bases from J, with 8 bases in between. The CDR3 runs 13 residues. DNA for the CDR3: TGTGCCTGGAGTTCTACTGACAATCAGCCCCAGCATTTT. This sequence encodes CAWSSTDNQPQHF.

The chain has TRBV5-4 and TRBJ2-3, with 11 bases matching TRBD2. Germline V gives CDR1 SGHNT, CDR2 YYREEE (reference sequence). The trim removed 4 bases at V and 0 bases at J, leaving 4 bases unmatched. The CDR3 spans 16 residues. The CDR3: CASSIRTSGSTDTQYF. CDR3 DNA sequence: TGTGCCAGCAGCATTAGGACTAGCGGGAGCACAGATACGCAGTATTTT.

The rearrangement joins TRBV19 to TRBJ1-2; D perhaps matches TRBD1 (6 bases). The V end was cut by 5 bases, the J end by 6 bases, with 19 bases between. Germline assignment: CDR1 LNHDA and CDR2 SQIVND (reference sequence). The CDR3 has 15 amino acids. The CDR3 nucleotides are TGTGCCAGTAGTGCGAACCGGGACAAGGGGAATGGCTACACCTTC. Protein sequence: CASSANRDKGNGYTF.

The chain couples TRBV21-1 to TRBJ1-5; TRBD1 is the table's D call, not checked against the DNA. TRBV21-1 constitutes a pseudogene. The CDR3 totals 20 residues. As DNA, the CDR3 is TGTGCCAGCAGCAAAGCCTGCGACAGGGTAAATTTATATCGCAATCAGCCCCAGCATTTT. It specifies CASSKACDRVNLYRNQPQHF.

The CDR3: CAWSVRGVGTEAFF. The CDR3 DNA reads TGTGCCTGGAGTGTACGGGGGGTAGGGACTGAAGCTTTCTTT. J is TRBJ1-1 and V is TRBV30; tentatively, D is TRBD1 (5 bases). V dropped 0 bases and J dropped 5 bases, with 13 bases sitting between them. CDR1 is GTSNPN, CDR2 SVGIG, per germline (reference sequence). The CDR3 runs to 14 residues.

This clone was seen a few times. This sequence joins TRBV9 and TRBJ1-3, with D uncertain. V lost 4 bases to trimming and J lost 0 bases, with 11 bases between them. Germline V lookup: CDR1 SGDLS, CDR2 YYNGEE. This CDR3 comprises 15 residues. CDR3 nucleotide sequence: TGTGCCAGCAGCCCCGCCGCGGTCTCTGGAAACACCATATATTTT. It yields the protein CASSPAAVSGNTIYF.

This clone has only one observation. The rearrangement uses TRBV28 and TRBJ2-7, with D unclear. The CDR3 runs to 13 residues. The V and J ends lost 3 bases and 3 bases respectively, with 9 bases between them. Germline V gene lookup returns CDR1 MDHEN and CDR2 SYDVKM. CDR3 amino acids: CASSFLGFYEQYF. The CDR3 nucleotides are TGTGCCAGCAGTTTTCTCGGGTTCTACGAGCAGTACTTC.

V is TRBV7-3 and J is TRBJ1-4; possibly TRBD1 for D (5 bases). The germline V gene encodes CDR1 SGHTA and CDR2 FQGTGA. V shed 1 base and J shed 7 bases, with 7 bases lying between them. This CDR3 is 13 amino acids long. Here the CDR3 reads CASSLIQGEKLFF. DNA for the CDR3: TGTGCCAGCAGCTTAATTCAGGGTGAAAAACTGTTTTTT.

J is TRBJ1-4 and V is TRBV5-1; maybe TRBD1 (6 bases). CDR3 length: 14 residues. Germline V gives CDR1 SGHRS, CDR2 YFSETQ. V was cut by 3 bases and J by 0 bases, with 6 bases left in between. The chain's CDR3 is CASSWTATNEKLFF. The CDR3 coding sequence is TGCGCCAGCAGCTGGACAGCAACTAATGAAAAACTGTTTTTT.

The V and J genes are TRBV19 and TRBJ2-4; D unclear. Germline V lookup: CDR1 LNHDA, CDR2 SQIVND (reference sequence). The CDR3 sequence is 14 residues long. With 7 bases removed from V and 2 bases from J, the gap between germline ends came to 12 bases. For the CDR3, the DNA is TGTGCCAGTACGAGAACAGAATCCAAAAACATTCAGTACTTC. Protein sequence: CASTRTESKNIQYF.

V is TRBV11-2 and J is TRBJ1-3; the D is unclear. The germline V and J ends were trimmed by 1 base and 4 bases, with 14 bases remaining between them. This CDR3 has 16 amino acids. CDR1 and CDR2 from the germline V gene are SGHAT and FQNNGV. The CDR3 reads CASSLVVARGGNTIYF. DNA of the CDR3: TGTGCCAGCAGCTTAGTTGTCGCCCGCGGGGGAAACACCATATATTTT.

A few counts support this clone. This chain joins TRBV27 and TRBJ1-5; perhaps TRBD1 as D (5 bases). Germline assignment: CDR1 MNHEY and CDR2 SMNVEV (reference sequence). The CDR3 extends over 13 amino acids. Between the trimmed V and J ends, which lost 0 bases and 6 bases, there was a span of 6 bases. The CDR3 region has the DNA TGTGCCAGCAGTTTATCGGGGGGTCAGCCCCAGCATTTT. Translated: CASSLSGGQPQHF.

The chain joins TRBV7-9 to TRBJ1-1; D might be TRBD1 (5 bases). The germline CDR1 and CDR2 sequences are SEHNR and FQNEAQ (reference sequence). The CDR3 has 13 amino acids. The V end was cut by 5 bases, the J end by 3 bases, with 10 bases between. CDR3 sequence: CASSRTRDTEAFF. Written as DNA, the CDR3 is TGTGCCAGCAGCCGAACCAGGGACACTGAAGCTTTCTTT.

The V gene is TRBV5-1, the J gene TRBJ1-1; perhaps TRBD1 as D (5 bases). Germline CDR1 SGHRS, CDR2 YFSETQ. V lost 4 bases to trimming and J lost 11 bases, with 27 bases between them. This CDR3 spans 16 amino acids. The CDR3 sequence: CASSRNDGGEGVEAFF. In DNA, the CDR3 is TGCGCCAGCAGCCGAAATGATGGGGGGGAAGGTGTTGAGGCTTTCTTT.

J is TRBJ2-7 and V is TRBV28, with TRBD1 matching 9 bases. V was pared by 8 bases and J by 4 bases, with 3 bases of the junction left unmatched. The germline gives CDR1 MDHEN, CDR2 SYDVKM. The CDR3 extends over 12 amino acids. Written as DNA, the CDR3 is TGTGCCAGCGGACAGGGGTTTTACGAGCAGTACTTC. Translated: CASGQGFYEQYF.

The rearrangement links TRBV6-5 to TRBJ2-2; D not certain. V lost 6 bases and J 4 bases, leaving 12 bases between the germline ends. CDR1 is MNHEY, CDR2 SVGAGI, per germline. The CDR3 has 14 residues. The DNA of the CDR3 is TGTGCCAGCAGCGGGTCCCCTCCCACCGGGGAGCTGTTTTTT. Its translation is CASSGSPPTGELFF.

The chain employs TRBV11-3 and TRBJ2-7, with 12 bases identical to TRBD2. There are 15 residues in the CDR3. Germline V gene lookup returns CDR1 SGHNT and CDR2 YENEEA. With 6 bases clipped from V and 0 bases from J, the junction kept 3 bases outside the gene matches. The CDR3 is CASRPGLAGSYEQYF. CDR3 nucleotide sequence: TGTGCCAGCAGACCGGGACTAGCGGGCTCCTACGAGCAGTACTTC.

The rearrangement links TRBV27 to TRBJ2-3; 10 nucleotides align to TRBD1. Germline V lookup: CDR1 MNHEY, CDR2 SMNVEV (reference sequence). J gave up 5 bases and V 7 bases, and 9 bases lay outside the gene matches. CDR3 length: 15 amino acids. In DNA form, the CDR3 reads TGTGCCAGCACCCAAGTCGGGACAGGGGAAGATACGCAGTATTTT. This translates into CASTQVGTGEDTQYF.

V usage is TRBV28 and J usage is TRBJ2-5, with 7 nucleotides matching TRBD1. This CDR3 comprises 13 residues. CDR1 and CDR2 from the germline V gene are MDHEN and SYDVKM. V shed 6 bases, J shed 7 bases, and the junction held 8 bases outside the gene matches. In nucleotides, the CDR3 is TGTGCCAGCAGGGGACAGCTAGTAAGGACCCAGTACTTC. It specifies CASRGQLVRTQYF.